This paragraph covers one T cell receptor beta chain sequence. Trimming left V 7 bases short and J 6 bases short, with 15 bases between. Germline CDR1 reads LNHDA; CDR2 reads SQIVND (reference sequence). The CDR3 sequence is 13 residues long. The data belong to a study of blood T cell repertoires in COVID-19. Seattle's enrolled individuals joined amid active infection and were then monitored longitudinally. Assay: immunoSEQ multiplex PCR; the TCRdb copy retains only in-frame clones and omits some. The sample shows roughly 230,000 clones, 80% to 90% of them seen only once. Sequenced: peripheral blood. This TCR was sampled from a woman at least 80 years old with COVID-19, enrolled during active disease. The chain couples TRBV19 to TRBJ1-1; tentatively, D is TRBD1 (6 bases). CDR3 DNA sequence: TGTGCCAGTATAGTCGACGGGGGGCCTGAAGCTTTCTTT. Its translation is CASIVDGGPEAFF.